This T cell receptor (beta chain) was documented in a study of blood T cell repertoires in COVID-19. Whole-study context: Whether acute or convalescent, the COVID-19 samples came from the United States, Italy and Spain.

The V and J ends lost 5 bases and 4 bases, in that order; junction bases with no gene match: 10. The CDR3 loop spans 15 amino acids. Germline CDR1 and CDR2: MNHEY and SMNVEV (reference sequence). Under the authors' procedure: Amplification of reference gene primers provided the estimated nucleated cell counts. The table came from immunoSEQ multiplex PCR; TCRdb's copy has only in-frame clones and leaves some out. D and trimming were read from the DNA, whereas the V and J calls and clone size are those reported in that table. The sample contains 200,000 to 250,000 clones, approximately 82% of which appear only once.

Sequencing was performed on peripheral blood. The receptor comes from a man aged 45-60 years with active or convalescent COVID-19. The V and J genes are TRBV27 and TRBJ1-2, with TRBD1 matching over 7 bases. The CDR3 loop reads CASSPRTGESYGYTF. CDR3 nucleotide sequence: TGTGCCAGCAGTCCGCGTACAGGGGAGAGCTATGGCTACACCTTC.